This T cell receptor (beta chain) was observed in a study of beta chain features in type 1 diabetes. Findings of the study overall: Patients with Type 1 diabetes showed moderately but significantly shorter TCRB CDR3s in all four CD4+ subsets. High-TCR-expressing cells could be over-represented by cDNA sequencing.

Populations obtained by sorting all exceeded 95% purity. The investigators reverse transcribed all of the isolated RNA, so they sequenced expressed TCRB transcripts. Sequenced by immunoSEQ multiplex PCR; TCRdb stores in-frame clones only, minus some. The sample lists about 140,000 clones; around 9.3% were seen once. The V end was cut by 5 bases, the J end by 4 bases, with 14 bases between. The CDR3 sequence is 15 residues long. Germline-derived CDR1 and CDR2 are SGHNT and YENEEA. Note on this clone: Its matching antigen is unknown.

The source of this sequence is a man between 18 and 29 years old in good health. The sample comprised naive CD4+ T cells from blood. The V gene is TRBV11-3, the J gene TRBJ2-2; TRBD1 might be the D (5 bases). CDR3 nucleotides: TGTGCCAGCAGCCCGACCGGACACCTCACCGGGGAGCTGTTTTTT. Its protein product is CASSPTGHLTGELFF.